The present T cell receptor beta chain was sequenced within a study of cytomegalovirus exposure and HLA in healthy donors. Study-wide results and limits: As a later analysis showed, several of the most significant clusters appeared to be linked to common viral pathogens. From TCR beta sequences, most subjects' HLA-A and HLA-B alleles were reportedly predicted accurately. About 87% or about 30% of the time was how often most TCR beta V segments were productive, according to an earlier analysis.

A remark on this clone: Antigen unknown.

PCR involved 60 Vbeta and 13 Jbeta primers. Sequenced by immunoSEQ multiplex PCR; TCRdb stores in-frame clones only, minus some. The sample shows under 200,000 clones, roughly four fifths of them seen only once. Donors had nominal health at sampling but likely had unrecorded immune exposures. The CDR3 is made up of 15 amino acids. Per germline, CDR1 SEHNR and CDR2 FQNEAQ (reference sequence). V shed 3 bases and J shed 8 bases, with 19 bases lying between them. The rearrangement joins TRBV7-9 to TRBJ1-2; a weak D match, TRBD1 (5 bases). The TCR was taken from a woman younger than 35 in good health and CMV-seropositive. Sequencing input: PBMCs. The CDR3 loop reads CASSLATGGMRGYTF. For the CDR3, the DNA is TGTGCCAGCAGCTTGGCCACGGGGGGAATGAGGGGCTACACCTTC.